A selection of T cell receptor beta chains follows, all from one sample in a study of blood T cells in healthy people across ages. MiXCR was run by TCRdb on the 5' RACE reads, yielding one entry per CDR3 protein. The sample lists hundreds of thousands of distinct CDR3 sequences, approximately 59% occurring once. Sequenced sample: blood. These receptors were obtained from a man between 25 and 39 years old in good health. Both conserved end residues are part of each CDR3.

v_gene: TRBV6-5
CDR3aa: CASSSWGELAGQGNEQYF

v_gene: TRBV12-3/TRBV12-4
CDR3aa: CASTPGYGYTF

v_gene: TRBV5-6
CDR3aa: CASSKDRRIVYGYTF

v_gene: TRBV4-2
CDR3aa: CASSQEILVADTQYF

v_gene: TRBV7-2
CDR3aa: CASSSDGQGWNSPLHF

v_gene: TRBV6-5
CDR3aa: CASSSVRRGEQFF

v_gene: TRBV18
CDR3aa: CASSPTRSSEQYF

v_gene: TRBV20-1
CDR3aa: CSARDPVGLFYNEQFF

v_gene: TRBV18
CDR3aa: CASAPGEDTEAFF

v_gene: TRBV9
CDR3aa: CASSVVQGTQYF

v_gene: TRBV2
CDR3aa: CASSEEAGARLETQYF

v_gene: TRBV4-3
CDR3aa: CASSQEAGTGIYEQYF

v_gene: TRBV7-9
CDR3aa: CASSPSGTAIYNEQFF

v_gene: TRBV7-2
CDR3aa: CASRQNTEAFF

v_gene: TRBV18
CDR3aa: CASSRAGGTSYNEQFF

v_gene: TRBV5-1
CDR3aa: CASSLAGLYEQYF

v_gene: TRBV20-1
CDR3aa: CSARSTGGPTDTQYF

v_gene: TRBV7-2
CDR3aa: CARTSGGDPYEQYF

v_gene: TRBV4-3
CDR3aa: CASSQEVSSYGYTF

v_gene: TRBV6-6
CDR3aa: CASSSSGQGENYGYTF

v_gene: TRBV7-2
CDR3aa: CASSLWDGPYEQYF

v_gene: TRBV5-1
CDR3aa: CASSSGLNRGTEAFF

v_gene: TRBV6-5
CDR3aa: CASRAPVYGYTF

v_gene: TRBV20-1
CDR3aa: CSARAGTDIGKNIQYF

v_gene: TRBV4-2
CDR3aa: CASSQDLGEGGNEQFF

v_gene: TRBV29-1
CDR3aa: CSVTPGTDNYGYTF

v_gene: TRBV2
CDR3aa: CASSASGYNEQYF

v_gene: TRBV29-1
CDR3aa: CSVEEQATDTQYF

v_gene: TRBV10-3
CDR3aa: CAIKGQGGGEQFF

v_gene: TRBV28
CDR3aa: CASSSPHSSNYGYTF

v_gene: TRBV11-2
CDR3aa: CASSLFRGPYNEQFF

v_gene: TRBV20-1
CDR3aa: CSARAWDSENTGELFF

v_gene: TRBV12-3/TRBV12-4
CDR3aa: CASSLPSQGRYGYTF

v_gene: TRBV4-2
CDR3aa: CASSTEQGTSETQFF

v_gene: TRBV4-2
CDR3aa: CASSQEGRSAYEQYF

v_gene: TRBV7-2
CDR3aa: CASRPGSSKSPLHF

v_gene: TRBV20-1
CDR3aa: CSAGPSGRGTEAFF

v_gene: TRBV5-1
CDR3aa: CASRMAAYNEQFF

v_gene: TRBV14
CDR3aa: CASSQAGGTKNIQYF

v_gene: TRBV7-2
CDR3aa: CASSFIRVNVLTF

v_gene: TRBV7-9
CDR3aa: CASSLSRPGLYGYTF

v_gene: TRBV2
CDR3aa: CASSRSLSSGYTF

v_gene: TRBV29-1
CDR3aa: CSVEPSGGATDTQYF

v_gene: TRBV7-2
CDR3aa: CASSPLEAGGLEQYF

v_gene: TRBV14
CDR3aa: CASSSAGAGYNEQFF

v_gene: TRBV20-1
CDR3aa: CSARDALAGRETQYF

v_gene: TRBV12-3/TRBV12-4
CDR3aa: CASRRRDPGRDTQYF

v_gene: TRBV28
CDR3aa: CASSFGQTYEQYF

v_gene: TRBV29-1
CDR3aa: CSAHRSDTQYF

v_gene: TRBV6-5
CDR3aa: CASKETGTGMLEQYF

v_gene: TRBV6-2/TRBV6-3
CDR3aa: CASSSLLARGETQYF

v_gene: TRBV7-2
CDR3aa: CASSLVVSGGADEQYF

v_gene: TRBV20-1
CDR3aa: CSARDGRDSQETQYF

v_gene: TRBV27
CDR3aa: CASSPTWGGSNEKLFF

v_gene: TRBV29-1
CDR3aa: CSVEDTLGALPVQYF

v_gene: TRBV7-8
CDR3aa: CASSFYGGLSTDTQYF

v_gene: TRBV27
CDR3aa: CASSTGTGGAETQYF